Listed below are T cell receptor beta chains from one sample, sequenced in a study of OX40 agonist ivuxolimab in advanced cancers. Clones were read by immunoSEQ multiplex PCR, and TCRdb kept only the in-frame ones, dropping some. The table includes roughly 77,000 clones, roughly 80% detected once. The sample was CD4+ or CD8+ T cells sorted from blood, taken in a trial of the OX40 agonist ivuxolimab. The source is an adult with an advanced solid tumor such as melanoma, head and neck, liver or kidney cancer. The CDR3 runs from the conserved cysteine through the conserved F or W. The D gene is left open where the match is weak. The listing skips clone size in some rows; elsewhere it reads once, few, many or a size class.

J gene	V gene	clone size	D gene	CDR3 DNA	CDR3 protein
TRBJ1-5	TRBV5-1	-	-	TGCGCCAGCAGCTTTGATCCCGCAGGGACTAATAGCAATCAGCCCCAGCATTTT	CASSFDPAGTNSNQPQHF
TRBJ2-1	TRBV18	-	TRBD2	TGTGCCAGCTCCCTCTCGGGACTAGCGTTGAATGAGCAGTTCTTC	CASSLSGLALNEQFF
TRBJ2-2	TRBV9	few	-	TGTGCCAGCAGCGTAGGGATCGGGGAGCTGTTTTTT	CASSVGIGELFF
TRBJ2-1	TRBV29-1	-	-	TGCAGCGTTGAATCTGCGGGCTACTCCTACAATGAGCAGTTCTTC	CSVESAGYSYNEQFF
TRBJ2-1	TRBV5-4	-	-	TGTGCCACTCAGACGGAGTTCTCCTACAATGAGCAGTTCTTC	CATQTEFSYNEQFF
TRBJ2-7	TRBV7-2	-	-	TGTGCCAGCAGCTTAGGGGACGGGCCCTACGAGCAGTACTTC	CASSLGDGPYEQYF
TRBJ2-3	TRBV7-6	once	-	TGTGCCAGCAGCAAGTACGTCGATACGCAGTATTTT	CASSKYVDTQYF
TRBJ2-2	TRBV9	-	TRBD1	TGTGCCAGCAGTCCAGGGGACAGAAACACCGGGGAGCTGTTTTTT	CASSPGDRNTGELFF
TRBJ2-6	TRBV5-4	-	TRBD1	TGTGCCAGCGGGACAGGGACAATAGGGGCCAACGTCCTGACTTTC	CASGTGTIGANVLTF
TRBJ1-5	TRBV28	-	-	TGTGCCATTAATCGGGGGCGAGTGAGACAGCCCCAGCATTTT	CAINRGRVRQPQHF
TRBJ1-6	TRBV27	-	-	TGTGCCAGCAGTTCCCCCCACCTTAGCTTCGCCCTCCACTTT	CASSSPHLSFALHF
TRBJ1-4	TRBV7-9	-	-	TGTGCCAGCAGCTTAGACCCGTCCACAGGTTTTGGAAAACTGTTTTTT	CASSLDPSTGFGKLFF
TRBJ2-7	TRBV4-1	once	-	TGCGCCAGCAGCCAAGATCGAGCCCCGAGGGGTACCTCCTACGAGCAGTACTTC	CASSQDRAPRGTSYEQYF
TRBJ1-4	TRBV6-6	-	TRBD1	TGTGCCAGCAGCAGACGACAGGGTGCGGGTGAAAAACTGTTTTTT	CASSRRQGAGEKLFF
TRBJ2-7	TRBV28	-	TRBD1	TGTGCCAGCAGGACAGGGGGCCTCTACGAGCAGTACTTC	CASRTGGLYEQYF
TRBJ2-3	TRBV9	-	-	TGTGCCAGCAGCGAGGGGGGTTCAGTTGGCACAGATACGCAGTATTTT	CASSEGGSVGTDTQYF
TRBJ2-5	TRBV7-2	-	TRBD1	TGTGCCAGCAGCCCAGGACAGGGTTCAGAGACCCAGTACTTC	CASSPGQGSETQYF
TRBJ2-1	TRBV7-2	-	-	TGTGCCAGCAGCTTACGTGGGGGGAACGATGAGCAGTTCTTC	CASSLRGGNDEQFF
TRBJ1-2	TRBV7-2	-	-	TGTGCCAGCAGCTCAAACAGGGTTCTCTTCGCTGATGGCTACACCTTC	CASSSNRVLFADGYTF
TRBJ1-1	TRBV18	-	-	TGTGCCAGCTCACCACCTTCCGTAGGGAACACTGAAGCTTTCTTT	CASSPPSVGNTEAFF
TRBJ1-2	TRBV25-1	few	-	TGTGCCAGCACCCAGCAGGGGAACTATGGCTACACCTTC	CASTQQGNYGYTF
TRBJ1-2	TRBV29-1	few	-	TGCAGCGTTCTGGGAAATGGCTACACCTTC	CSVLGNGYTF
TRBJ1-1	TRBV7-8	-	TRBD1	TGTGCCAGCAGCTTAGCGCGTGGGACAGGGGCCCGTCTCACTGAAGCTTTCTTT	CASSLARGTGARLTEAFF
TRBJ1-2	TRBV9	few	-	TGTGCCAGCAGTGCTTACGACAGCTCCTATGGCTACACCTTC	CASSAYDSSYGYTF
TRBJ1-6	TRBV2	-	-	TGTGCCAGCAGAGACGGCCCGCCTCTTCCTAATAATTCACCCCTCCACTTT	CASRDGPPLPNNSPLHF
TRBJ2-5	TRBV19	-	TRBD2	TGTGCCAGTAGTACCCTAGCGGCCCACCAAGAGACCCAGTACTTC	CASSTLAAHQETQYF
TRBJ2-1	TRBV28	-	TRBD2	TGTGCCAGCACCCTCAGCGGGAGGGCCGAGGAGCAGTTCTTC	CASTLSGRAEEQFF
TRBJ2-6	TRBV6-1	-	-	TGTGCCAGCAGTGACAGGAGAGACTCTGGGGCCAACGTCCTGACTTTC	CASSDRRDSGANVLTF
TRBJ2-3	TRBV5-4	once	-	TGTGCCAGCAGCTTCGGGAGACGCACAGATACGCAGTATTTT	CASSFGRRTDTQYF
TRBJ2-2	TRBV5-4	-	-	TGTGCCAGCAGCTTGGGTGGGACTTTCACCGGGGAGCTGTTTTTT	CASSLGGTFTGELFF
TRBJ2-7	TRBV7-9	-	TRBD1	TGTGCCAGCAGCTTACTGGGACAGGGGGCCAACGAGCAGTACTTC	CASSLLGQGANEQYF
TRBJ2-2	TRBV7-2	-	-	TGTGCCAGCAGCTCCACAGGGTTTAACACCGGGGAGCTGTTTTTT	CASSSTGFNTGELFF
TRBJ2-2	TRBV6-5	-	-	TGTGCCAGCAGTTACCTCCTGGGAATGGGCACCGGGGAGCTGTTTTTT	CASSYLLGMGTGELFF
TRBJ2-3	TRBV28	-	TRBD2	TGTGCCAGCAGTTCTCGAGGCGGGGGGGCAGATACGCAGTATTTT	CASSSRGGGADTQYF
TRBJ2-1	TRBV5-1	-	-	TGCGCCAGCAGCCCCCCCCCTCTTCACAATGAGCAGTTCTTC	CASSPPPLHNEQFF
TRBJ1-5	TRBV7-9	-	-	TGTGCCAGCAGCCTCGGGAATCAGCCCCAGCATTTT	CASSLGNQPQHF
TRBJ1-2	TRBV6-5	-	-	TGTGCCAGCAGTTACGGGCAGGGACACTATGGCTACACCTTC	CASSYGQGHYGYTF
TRBJ2-3	TRBV19	few	TRBD2	TGTGCCAGTAGTATGCTCGGCGGGGGGGCCAAGAGTGGGAGGACAGATACGCAGTATTTT	CASSMLGGGAKSGRTDTQYF
TRBJ1-2	TRBV9	-	TRBD1	TGTGCCAGCAGCCCCGGACAGGGGGCGTACTTGTATGGCTACACCTTC	CASSPGQGAYLYGYTF
TRBJ2-7	TRBV5-1	-	TRBD1	TGCGCCACAAGCAGGACAGGGAATGCGTACGAGCAGTACTTC	CATSRTGNAYEQYF
TRBJ2-5	TRBV19	-	-	TGTGCCAGTAGCCAAGGGGGAAGGAAGGAGACCCAGTACTTC	CASSQGGRKETQYF
TRBJ2-7	TRBV4-3	-	-	TGCGCCAGCAGCCTCAGGATTTTAAGCTCCTACGAGCAGTACTTC	CASSLRILSSYEQYF
TRBJ2-7	TRBV4-1	-	-	TGCGCCAGCAGCCAAGAGGCACAGGGAACCAACTACGAGCAGTACTTC	CASSQEAQGTNYEQYF
TRBJ2-3	TRBV2	-	-	TGTGCCAGCCGACGAGATACGCAGTATTTT	CASRRDTQYF
TRBJ2-1	TRBV10-3	once	TRBD2	TGTGCCATCCAGAAGCGCGGGGGACTAGCCGACAATGAGCAGTTCTTC	CAIQKRGGLADNEQFF
TRBJ1-4	TRBV28	-	-	TGTGCCAGCACTAAACAGGATCTGGCGGTTGAAAAACTGTTTTTT	CASTKQDLAVEKLFF
TRBJ2-1	TRBV7-2	few	-	TGTGCCAGCAGCCCAGGCAGGGGATACAATGAGCAGTTCTTC	CASSPGRGYNEQFF
TRBJ1-5	TRBV28	few	TRBD1	TGTGCCAGCAGTCCCGACAGGGGAGATCAGCCCCAGCATTTT	CASSPDRGDQPQHF
TRBJ2-5	TRBV4-2	-	-	TGTGCCAGCAGCCGGAAGACAGAGTACCAAGAGACCCAGTACTTC	CASSRKTEYQETQYF
TRBJ2-5	TRBV6-5	-	-	TGTGCCAGCAGCAAGGACAGCCATCAAGAGACCCAGTACTTC	CASSKDSHQETQYF
TRBJ2-7	TRBV28	-	TRBD1	TGTGCCATCGGTGAAGGACAGGGGGCCTACGAGCAGTACTTC	CAIGEGQGAYEQYF
TRBJ1-3	TRBV7-9	-	TRBD1	TGTGCCAGCAGCTTGGGACAGCGAAACACCATATATTTT	CASSLGQRNTIYF
TRBJ1-2	TRBV4-3	-	TRBD1	TGCGCCAGCAGCCAAGATCACCCAGGGGGCGTTAACTATGGCTACACCTTC	CASSQDHPGGVNYGYTF
TRBJ1-5	TRBV7-2	-	TRBD1	TGTGCCAGCAGCCTCGGACAGGGAGGAGGCAATCAGCCCCAGCATTTT	CASSLGQGGGNQPQHF
TRBJ1-6	TRBV6-5	few	TRBD1	TGTGCCAGCAGTTACTTTTGGCAGGGGGCCAGTTCACCCCTCCACTTT	CASSYFWQGASSPLHF
TRBJ1-5	TRBV6-6	-	-	TGTGCCAGCAGTTACGGGGGCCAGGGACAGCCCCAGCATTTT	CASSYGGQGQPQHF
TRBJ2-1	TRBV6-5	once	-	TGTGCCAGCAGTTACGGGAGTATGGGTTTGAACAATGAGCAGTTCTTC	CASSYGSMGLNNEQFF
TRBJ2-2	TRBV29-1	-	-	TGCAGCGTTGAAAAAACCGGGGAGCTGTTTTTT	CSVEKTGELFF
TRBJ1-5	TRBV9	-	TRBD1	TGTGCCAGCAGCGTCGGGACAGGGGTGAGTCAGCCCCAGCATTTT	CASSVGTGVSQPQHF
TRBJ1-5	TRBV5-4	-	-	TGTGCCAGCAGCTTGGGGCCGGGGGAGAGCAATCAGCCCCAGCATTTT	CASSLGPGESNQPQHF